One sample yielded the 13 T cell receptor beta chains listed below, sequenced in a study of blood T cell repertoires in COVID-19. Data came from immunoSEQ multiplex PCR; TCRdb stores just in-frame clones and leaves some out. This sample carries about 98,000 clones, approximately 86% of them seen once, and the ten largest clones take about 2.9%. The specimen was peripheral blood. The origin of the receptors is a man in his fifties with active or convalescent COVID-19.

J is TRBJ2-7 and V is TRBV5-6; D might be TRBD1 (6 bases). The length of the CDR3 is 14 residues. The V gene lost 4 bases and the J gene lost 4 bases, with 15 bases spanning the gap. Germline V gene lookup returns CDR1 SGHDT and CDR2 YYEEEE. The CDR3 DNA reads TGTGCCAGCAGCACAGGGATGAGGGCTTACGAGCAGTACGTC. It yields the protein CASSTGMRAYEQYV.

About this clone itself: Other DNA sequences from this sample encode an identical CDR3 as well. This chain joins TRBV18 and TRBJ1-5, with TRBD1 matching over 8 bases. The V segment lost 3 bases and the J segment 1 base; nucleotides outside the gene matches: 2. This CDR3 spans 15 amino acids. CDR1 is KGHSH, CDR2 LQKENI, per germline. CDR3 sequence: CASSPAGGSNQPQHF. The DNA for the CDR3 is TGTGCCAGCTCACCGGCAGGGGGCAGCAATCAGCCCCAGCATTTT.

The V call is TRBV12-5, the J call TRBJ2-7; no clear D. The germline CDR1 and CDR2 sequences are LGHNT and FRNRAP. V lost 4 bases to trimming and J lost 6 bases, with 7 bases between them. This CDR3 spans 11 amino acids. CDR3 sequence (DNA): TGTGCTAGTGGTTCGGTAGCCGAGCAGTACGTC. As protein: CASGSVAEQYV.

Turning to this clone: The sample carries other DNA sequences with the same CDR3. The CDR3 sequence: CASSLSGETQYF. The CDR3 DNA follows: TGTGCCAGCAGCTTAAGCGGGGAGACCCAGTACTTC. The rearrangement uses TRBV11-2 and TRBJ2-5; the D gene is possibly TRBD2 (6 bases). Germline V lookup: CDR1 SGHAT, CDR2 FQNNGV. This CDR3 spans 12 amino acids. The V and J ends lost 2 bases and 5 bases respectively, with 6 bases between them.

This clone was counted a single time. The J gene is TRBJ1-4, the V gene TRBV5-1; 10 nucleotides align to TRBD1. Germline trimming cut 0 bases from V and 6 bases from J; bases unmatched to any gene: 11. CDR1 is SGHRS and CDR2 is YFSETQ in the germline V gene. This CDR3 has 18 amino acids. In DNA form, the CDR3 reads TGCGCCAGCAGCTTGGCCTTTGGGACAGGGGAGTTGTATGAAAAACTGTTTTTT. Residues: CASSLAFGTGELYEKLFF.

The chain joins TRBV18 to TRBJ2-1; possible D gene TRBD1, 5 bases. V lost 2 bases and J lost 7, with 9 bases in between. The V gene's germline CDR1 is KGHSH and CDR2 LQKENI. CDR3 length: 13 residues. CDR3 loop: CASSPSRENEQFF. The DNA of the CDR3 is TGTGCCAGCTCACCATCCAGGGAAAATGAGCAGTTCTTC.

The count of this clone is one. J is TRBJ1-1 and V is TRBV28, with TRBD1 matching over 9 bases. Trimming took 2 bases from V and 5 from J; bases not matched to a gene: 6. This CDR3 spans 15 amino acids. The germline V gene encodes CDR1 MDHEN and CDR2 SYDVKM. CDR3 nucleotides: TGTGCCAGCAGTTTACCCGGGACAGGGTGGACTGAAGCTTTCTTT. Translating gives CASSLPGTGWTEAFF.

The gene calls are TRBV6-5 and TRBJ1-5, with 7 bases aligning to TRBD1. The CDR3 totals 13 residues. Germline CDR1 reads MNHEY; CDR2 reads SVGAGI. V shed 6 bases, J shed 6 bases, and the junction held 5 bases outside the gene matches. CDR3 sequence: CASSRQGGQPQHF. CDR3 sequence (DNA): TGTGCCAGCAGCAGACAGGGTGGTCAGCCCCAGCATTTT.

The rearrangement links TRBV5-5 to TRBJ2-3; D is ambiguous. Between the trimmed V and J ends, which lost 0 bases and 4 bases, there was a span of 6 bases. Germline CDR1 reads SGHKS; CDR2 reads YYEKEE (reference sequence). This CDR3 is 13 amino acids long. The CDR3: CASSLALPDTQYF. Here the CDR3 DNA reads TGTGCCAGCAGCTTGGCCCTTCCAGATACGCAGTATTTT.

The rearrangement uses TRBV6-5 and TRBJ2-2; TRBD1 matches 7 bases. Looked up from germline, CDR1 is MNHEY and CDR2 is SVGAGI. The CDR3 contains 15 residues. V lost 7 bases, J lost 4 bases, and 9 bases stayed unmatched. DNA of the CDR3: TGTGCCAGCATCCCCTCGACAGGGTTCACCGGGGAGCTGTTTTTT. It translates to CASIPSTGFTGELFF.

The chain employs TRBV5-1 and TRBJ2-3; TRBD1 matches 8 bases. Germline V gene data show CDR1 as SGHRS and CDR2 as YFSETQ. V was pared by 2 bases and J by 2 bases, with 1 base of the junction left unmatched. This CDR3 spans 14 amino acids. The CDR3 sequence: CASSLQGVTDTQYF. As DNA, the CDR3 is TGCGCCAGCAGCTTACAGGGGGTCACAGATACGCAGTATTTT.

The V gene is TRBV9, the J gene TRBJ2-5; 8 nucleotides match TRBD2. Germline CDR1 reads SGDLS; CDR2 reads YYNGEE. The length of the CDR3 is 15 residues. Trimming cost V 2 bases and J 2 bases; bases outside gene matches: 5. The CDR3 DNA follows: TGTGCCAGCAGCGTCGGAGCGGGGGCTCAAGAGACCCAGTACTTC. Its translation: CASSVGAGAQETQYF.

The V gene is TRBV9, the J gene TRBJ2-1, with TRBD1 as a possible D gene (5 bases). This CDR3 comprises 15 residues. Germline V gene lookup returns CDR1 SGDLS and CDR2 YYNGEE. V was cut by 0 bases and J by 5 bases, with 12 bases left in between. This CDR3 reads CASSVAAREDNEQFF. CDR3 nucleotide sequence: TGTGCCAGCAGCGTAGCGGCCAGGGAAGACAATGAGCAGTTCTTC.